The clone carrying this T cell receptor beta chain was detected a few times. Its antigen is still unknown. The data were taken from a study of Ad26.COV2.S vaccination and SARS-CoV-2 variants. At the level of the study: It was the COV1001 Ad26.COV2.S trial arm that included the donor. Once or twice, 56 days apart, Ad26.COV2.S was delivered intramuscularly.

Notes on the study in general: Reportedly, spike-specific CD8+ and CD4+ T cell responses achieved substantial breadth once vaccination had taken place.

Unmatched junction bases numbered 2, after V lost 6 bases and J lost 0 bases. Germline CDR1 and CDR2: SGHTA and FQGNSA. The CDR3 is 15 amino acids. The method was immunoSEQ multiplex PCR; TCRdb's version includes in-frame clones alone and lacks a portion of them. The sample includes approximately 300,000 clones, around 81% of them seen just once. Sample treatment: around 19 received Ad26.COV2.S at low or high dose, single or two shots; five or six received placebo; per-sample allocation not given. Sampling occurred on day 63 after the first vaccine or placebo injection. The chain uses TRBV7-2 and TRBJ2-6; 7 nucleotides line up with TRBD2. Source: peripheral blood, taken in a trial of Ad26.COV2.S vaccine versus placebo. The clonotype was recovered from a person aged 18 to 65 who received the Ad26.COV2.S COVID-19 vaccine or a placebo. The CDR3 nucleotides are TGTGCCAGCAGTTCGGGGGGCTCTGGGGCCAACGTCCTGACTTTC. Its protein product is CASSSGGSGANVLTF.